The 19 T cell receptor beta chains below come from one sample, sequenced in a study of CD8 T cells in ankylosing spondylitis. TCRdb re-called the 5' RACE reads with MiXCR, one entry per CDR3 protein. Of about 39,000 distinct CDR3 sequences detected, 10% appear once; the ten largest clones hold more than 15%. Source material: blood, either unsorted or a sorted T cell fraction (not recorded which). These receptors all stem from a male donor with ankylosing spondylitis or in good health (not recorded which).

In this sample, this clonotype turned up many times. Compared with germline, one end of the junction differs, possibly owing to a read error. The V gene is TRBV5-1, the J gene TRBJ1-5, with 9 bases fitting TRBD1. Germline V gives CDR1 SGHRS, CDR2 YFSETQ. The CDR3 is 14 residues long. Here the CDR3 reads CASSAQGADHPQHF. The CDR3 DNA follows: TGCGCCAGCAGCGCACAGGGGGCGGATCACCCCCAGCATTTT. The variable domain in full, completed from reference TRBV5-1 and TRBJ1-5, reads KAGVTQTPRYLIKTRGQQVTLSCSPISGHRSVSWYQQTPGQGLQFLFEYFSETQRNKGNFPGRFSGRQFSNSRSEMNVSTLELGDSALYLCASSAQGADHPQHFGDGTRLSIL.

This clonotype was picked up many times. This chain joins TRBV18 and TRBJ2-1; the D call may be TRBD1 or TRBD2 (5 bases each). Trimming stripped 1 base from V and 8 bases from J, with 21 bases between. Germline V gene sequence: CDR1 KGHSH, CDR2 LQKENI. The CDR3 totals 17 residues. CDR3 coding DNA: TGTGCCAGCTCACCACGATGGAGGACACTCCGAGTCGATGAGCAGTTCTTC. Translating it yields CASSPRWRTLRVDEQFF.

This clonotype has ten or more counts. The V call is TRBV12-3 or TRBV12-4, the J call TRBJ2-1; 7 bases are shared with TRBD2. CDR3 size: 15 residues. With V trimmed by 6 bases and J by 9 bases, 14 bases remained unmatched. CDR3 region: CASSLSGGGFGEQFF. The CDR3 DNA sequence: TGTGCCAGCAGCCTATCTGGGGGAGGGTTCGGTGAGCAGTTCTTC.

The table lists this clonotype with many counts. The rearrangement joins TRBV27 to TRBJ1-5, with D possibly being TRBD1 (5 bases). With 3 bases removed from V and 3 bases from J, the gap between germline ends came to 12 bases. The length of the CDR3 is 15 residues. The V gene's germline CDR1 is MNHEY and CDR2 SMNVEV (reference sequence). The CDR3 loop reads CASSFGGNLNQPQHF. The CDR3 nucleotides read TGTGCCAGCAGTTTTGGGGGGAATCTCAATCAGCCCCAGCATTTT.

This clonotype has just a few counts. The chain couples TRBV19 to TRBJ1-6; no firm D call. There are 15 residues in the CDR3. CDR1 and CDR2 (germline): LNHDA, SQIVND (reference sequence). The V gene lost 4 bases and the J gene lost 8 bases, with 15 bases spanning the gap. CDR3 amino acids: CASSTPGGSHSPLHF. In DNA form, the CDR3 reads TGTGCCAGTAGTACCCCGGGCGGGAGCCATTCACCCCTCCACTTT.

The rearrangement links TRBV12-3 or TRBV12-4 to TRBJ1-1; possibly TRBD1 for D (6 bases). V dropped 6 bases and J dropped 7 bases, with 12 bases sitting between them. CDR3 length: 12 amino acids. The CDR3 DNA follows: TGTGCCAGCAGCACCCAGGGGAATGAAGCTTTCTTT. The encoded protein is CASSTQGNEAFF.

This sequence joins TRBV5-6 and TRBJ2-3; 11 nucleotides align to TRBD2. Germline V gene lookup returns CDR1 SGHDT and CDR2 YYEEEE. V dropped 9 bases and J dropped 3; count of bases not matched to a gene: 18. The CDR3 covers 18 residues. Here the CDR3 DNA reads TGTGCCATGGGCCCCGGGCTAGCGGGAGGAGAGAGGACAGATACGCAGTATTTT. It specifies CAMGPGLAGGERTDTQYF.

The chain carries TRBV27 and TRBJ1-1; possibly TRBD1 for D (6 bases). The CDR3 is 14 residues long. V was clipped by 1 base and J by 3 bases, with 9 bases between them. The V gene's germline CDR1 is MNHEY and CDR2 SMNVEV (reference sequence). The CDR3 spells CASSLFRGDTEAFF. The DNA for the CDR3 is TGTGCCAGCAGTTTATTCAGGGGTGACACTGAAGCTTTCTTT.

This clonotype was found many times. This chain connects TRBV12-3 or TRBV12-4 to TRBJ2-1; D is uncertain. This CDR3 is 12 amino acids long. V lost 6 bases, J lost 7 bases, and 10 bases lay in between. DNA of the CDR3: TGTGCCAGCAGCACCACCCCTAATGAGCAGTTCTTC. Amino acid sequence: CASSTTPNEQFF.

This clonotype was picked up many times. The chain employs TRBV28 and TRBJ2-7, with D tentatively TRBD2 (5 bases). Germline V lookup: CDR1 MDHEN, CDR2 SYDVKM. Trimming pared 3 bases from V and 5 bases from J, leaving 14 bases between. CDR3 size: 14 residues. The CDR3 loop reads CASSFRGPSDEQYF. The CDR3 region has the DNA TGTGCCAGCAGTTTCCGAGGGCCCAGCGACGAGCAGTACTTC.

This clonotype has at least ten counts. The rearrangement uses TRBV6-1 and TRBJ1-6, with 7 bases fitting TRBD1. Germline lookup yields CDR1 MNHNS and CDR2 SASEGT. There are 14 residues in the CDR3. Trimming removed 6 bases from V and 4 bases from J; junction bases left unmatched: 3. The CDR3 loop reads CASRKTGYNSPLHF. The CDR3 nucleotides read TGTGCCAGCAGGAAGACAGGGTATAATTCACCCCTCCACTTT.

V gene TRBV5-6 combines with J gene TRBJ2-5; 8 bases map to TRBD1. V lost 3 bases to trimming and J lost 5 bases; unmatched junction nucleotides: 3. This CDR3 is 13 amino acids long. The germline V gene has CDR1 SGHDT and CDR2 YYEEEE. The CDR3 nucleotides read TGTGCCAGCAGCTCCGGGACAGGCGAGACCCAGTACTTC. It codes for CASSSGTGETQYF.

This clonotype was recorded many times. The genes are TRBV12-3 or TRBV12-4 and TRBJ2-7; 11 bases are a match to TRBD2. Germline trimming cut 4 bases from V and 0 bases from J; bases unmatched to any gene: 5. This CDR3 contains 16 residues. The CDR3 DNA is TGTGCCAGCAGTTCCCCCGGGACTAGCGGCTCCTACGAGCAGTACTTC. This codes for CASSSPGTSGSYEQYF.

This clonotype was found many times. This chain joins TRBV4-2 and TRBJ2-1, with TRBD2 matching 7 bases. The germline V gene encodes CDR1 LGHNA and CDR2 YNFKEQ. The CDR3 is made up of 15 amino acids. Losses at the gene ends were 0 bases for V and 7 bases for J; bases not matched to a gene: 6. CDR3 amino acids: CASSQESGVRNEQFF. CDR3 DNA sequence: TGTGCCAGCAGCCAAGAAAGCGGGGTGAGGAATGAGCAGTTCTTC.

This clonotype was seen at least ten times. A much larger clone is a single base away; this may be a read error. The CDR3 DNA sequence: TGTGCCAGCAGTGACCCCGACAAGCCCCAGCATTTT. It specifies CASSDPDKPQHF. The J gene is TRBJ1-5, the V gene TRBV6-1, with D uncertain. The CDR3 runs 12 residues. Trimming pared 3 bases from V and 8 bases from J, leaving 8 bases between. Germline CDR1 MNHNS, CDR2 SASEGT.

This clonotype came up a few times. The J gene is TRBJ2-2, the V gene TRBV2; D is possibly TRBD1 (5 bases). Trimming shortened V by 3 bases and J by 2 bases, and 7 bases separated the two germline ends. Germline-derived CDR1 and CDR2 are SNHLY and FYNNEI. This CDR3 spans 14 amino acids. The CDR3 protein is CASSEDTNTGELFF. In nucleotides, the CDR3 is TGTGCCAGCAGTGAGGACACCAACACCGGGGAGCTGTTTTTT.

This clonotype was observed many times. The V gene is TRBV4-3, the J gene TRBJ2-3; tentative D call: TRBD2 (5 bases). Germline-derived CDR1 and CDR2 are LGHNA and YSLEER. CDR3 length equals 15 residues. The V end lost 3 bases, the J end lost 1 base, and 11 bases lay between the germline ends. CDR3 bases: TGCGCCAGCAGCCAGCTAGCAGGTGGCACAGATACGCAGTATTTT. It yields the protein CASSQLAGGTDTQYF.

V and J are TRBV7-9 and TRBJ2-2; no definite D call. Trimming left V 5 bases short and J 4 bases short, with 11 bases between. Germline CDR1 SEHNR, CDR2 FQNEAQ (reference sequence). The CDR3 consists of 14 residues. CDR3 residues: CASSREGFTGELFF. The CDR3 bases are TGTGCCAGCAGCAGAGAAGGGTTCACCGGGGAGCTGTTTTTT.

In this sample, this clonotype turned up many times. The chain recombines TRBV2 with TRBJ2-7; TRBD2 is a possible D gene (5 bases). Germline V gene sequence: CDR1 SNHLY, CDR2 FYNNEI. V gave up 8 bases and J gave up 6 bases, with 23 bases separating them. This CDR3 is 15 amino acids long. The CDR3 sequence: CASAGGYSSPFEQYF. CDR3 bases: TGTGCCAGCGCGGGCGGGTATAGCAGCCCATTCGAGCAGTACTTC.